This TCR beta chain was captured in a study of T-cell memory formation after mild COVID-19. The overall study: Largely, the TCR clusters proved donor specific. Study results and caveats: Nothing confirmed that second-wave clones peaking on day 37 were specific for SARS-CoV-2. A subset of responding clones appeared in pre-infection memory, suggesting cross-reactive memory joined.

On this clonotype: Its antigen is not identified.

The ends were cut back, 2 bases at V and 3 bases at J, with 7 bases in the middle. The CDR3 extends over 13 amino acids. Per germline, CDR1 KGHSH and CDR2 LQKENI. TCRdb reprocessed the 5' RACE reads via MiXCR and lists one record per CDR3 protein. The sample has approximately 300,000 distinct CDR3 sequences, approximately 19% seen once; the top ten hold more than 20%. The chain has TRBV18 and TRBJ1-1; D is undetermined. This sequence was found in a young man who had mild COVID-19 (a few samples of this study predate the infection). Cell type and time point are not known. The sample was PBMCs or a T cell subset sorted from them (not recorded which). For the CDR3, the DNA is TGTGCCAGCTCACCATTTCGGGACACTGAAGCTTTCTTT. Translated, it gives CASSPFRDTEAFF. The full variable domain, its missing parts supplied by reference TRBV18 and TRBJ1-1, is NAGVMQNPRHLVRRRGQEARLRCSPMKGHSHVYWYRQLPEEGLKFMVYLQKENIIDESGMPKERFSAEFPKEGPSILRIQQVVRGDSAAYFCASSPFRDTEAFFGQGTRLTVV.